Presented here are 29 T cell receptor beta chains from one specimen sequenced in a study of cytomegalovirus exposure and HLA in healthy donors. PCR was performed using 60 Vbeta and 13 Jbeta primers. Assay used: immunoSEQ multiplex PCR; TCRdb lists only in-frame clones, some missing. The sample includes 200,000 to 250,000 clones, approximately 81% of them seen just once. The sequencing sample was made of PBMCs. These receptors were collected from a human donor in good health.

The chain carries TRBV6-6 and TRBJ1-1, with a possible D match to TRBD1 (5 bases). The CDR3 is 15 amino acids. Looked up from germline, CDR1 is MNHNY and CDR2 is SVGAGI (reference sequence). Trimming took 4 bases from V and 1 from J, leaving 13 bases between them. The CDR3 reads CASSSGGGPNTEAFF. As DNA, the CDR3 is TGTGCCAGCAGTTCAGGCGGGGGACCGAACACTGAAGCTTTCTTT.

In this sample, this clone turned up a few times. This chain connects TRBV9 to TRBJ2-4; tentatively, D is TRBD1 (5 bases). The germline V and J ends were trimmed by 0 bases and 7 bases, with 14 bases remaining between them. The CDR3 is made up of 15 amino acids. Per the germline V gene, CDR1 is SGDLS and CDR2 is YYNGEE. CDR3 amino acids: CASSVEGQGANIQYF. CDR3 DNA: TGTGCCAGCAGCGTAGAGGGCCAGGGTGCGAACATTCAGTACTTC.

The chain links TRBV15 to TRBJ2-5; maybe TRBD1 (5 bases). Germline CDR1 is LNHNV and CDR2 is YYDKDF (reference sequence). The CDR3 runs 16 residues. V was trimmed by 0 bases and J by 0 bases, leaving 11 bases between them. The CDR3 here is CATSREYRQNQETQYF. For the CDR3, the DNA is TGTGCCACCAGCAGAGAGTATAGACAGAACCAAGAGACCCAGTACTTC.

V usage is TRBV18 and J usage is TRBJ2-5, with 7 bases fitting TRBD2. The end of the DNA aligns better with TRBJ2-7, so the J call may be wrong. The CDR3 extends over 18 amino acids. Germline assignment: CDR1 KGHSH and CDR2 LQKENI. This chain's CDR3 is CASSPFGGGSGAPPEQYF. The CDR3 bases are TGTGCCAGCTCACCGTTTGGCGGTGGAAGCGGGGCCCCTCCCGAGCAGTACTTC.

The chain joins TRBV10-3 to TRBJ2-5; 7 nucleotides align to TRBD1. Germline V gene sequence: CDR1 ENHRY, CDR2 SYGVKD. The CDR3 contains 15 residues. J lost 2 bases, V lost 7 bases, and 10 bases had no gene match. The CDR3: CAIMGATGPQETQYF. The CDR3 nucleotides are TGTGCCATCATGGGAGCGACAGGGCCTCAAGAGACCCAGTACTTC.

The chain employs TRBV2 and TRBJ2-6, with D tentatively TRBD2 (6 bases). The CDR3 is 16 residues long. CDR1 is SNHLY and CDR2 is FYNNEI in the germline V gene. V lost 1 base, J lost 0 bases, and 7 bases lay in between. This CDR3 is CASSEDGSSGANVLTF. Written as DNA, the CDR3 is TGTGCCAGCAGTGAAGACGGGAGCTCTGGGGCCAACGTCCTGACTTTC.

This clone turned up a few times. The chain has TRBV5-4 and TRBJ2-1; TRBD2 might be the D (6 bases). Per the germline V gene, CDR1 is SGHNT and CDR2 is YYREEE (reference sequence). V was clipped by 1 base and J by 0 bases, with 8 bases between them. The CDR3 sequence is 15 residues long. The CDR3 region is CASSLKTSSYNEQFF. DNA of the CDR3: TGTGCCAGCAGCTTGAAGACTAGCTCCTACAATGAGCAGTTCTTC.

This clone was detected once. The chain combines TRBV25-1 with TRBJ2-1; D is possibly TRBD1 (6 bases). The CDR3 loop spans 12 amino acids. Per the germline V gene, CDR1 is MGHDK and CDR2 is SYGVNS. Trimming took off 0 bases at V and 10 bases at J, with 7 bases between the two ends. In nucleotides, the CDR3 is TGTGCCAGCAGTGAATATGGGACAGAGCAGTTCTTC. Its protein is CASSEYGTEQFF.

The chain combines TRBV7-9 with TRBJ1-1; D uncertain. Trimming took off 5 bases at V and 5 bases at J, with 15 bases between the two ends. The CDR3 spans 14 residues. Germline CDR1 SEHNR, CDR2 FQNEAQ (reference sequence). The CDR3 DNA is TGTGCCAGCAGCCAACCCCGGGATACGACTGAAGCTTTCTTT. Protein: CASSQPRDTTEAFF.

This clone was counted between two and nine times. J is TRBJ2-7 and V is TRBV23-1; 11 bases match TRBD2. TRBV23-1 is an open reading frame whose function is uncertain. CDR3 length: 17 residues. V shed 2 bases and J 2 bases; nucleotides not matched to a gene: 8. The CDR3 spells CASSQTTGTSGAYEQYF. The CDR3, as DNA: TGCGCCAGCAGTCAAACTACCGGGACTAGCGGAGCCTACGAGCAGTACTTC.

This clone was counted a few times. The J gene is TRBJ2-7, the V gene TRBV10-3; 7 bases agree with TRBD1. From germline, CDR1 is ENHRY and CDR2 SYGVKD. The CDR3 is 13 residues long. With V trimmed by 6 bases and J by 0 bases, 2 bases remained unmatched. DNA for the CDR3: TGTGCCATCAGGGACAGGAGCTCCTACGAGCAGTACTTC. It translates to CAIRDRSSYEQYF.

This chain links TRBV7-8 with TRBJ2-7; 9 positions agree with TRBD2. CDR1 and CDR2 from the germline V gene are SGHVS and FQNEAQ. J was trimmed by 0 bases and V by 4 bases; bases with no gene match: 4. The CDR3 sequence is 15 residues long. CDR3 protein: CASSSLAGDSYEQYF. The DNA for the CDR3 is TGTGCCAGCAGCTCTTTAGCGGGAGACTCCTACGAGCAGTACTTC.

The V call is TRBV30, the J call TRBJ1-5, with unresolved D. The germline V and J ends were trimmed by 0 bases and 9 bases, with 9 bases remaining between them. CDR1 is GTSNPN and CDR2 is SVGIG in the germline V gene (reference sequence). The CDR3 has 12 residues. The CDR3 region is CAWSVPPRPQHF. CDR3 nucleotide sequence: TGTGCCTGGAGTGTACCTCCTAGGCCCCAGCATTTT.

The genes are TRBV18 and TRBJ2-5; 9 bases map to TRBD2. CDR3 length: 15 residues. From germline, CDR1 is KGHSH and CDR2 LQKENI. V lost 4 bases and J lost 4; bases outside the gene matches: 7. Written as DNA, the CDR3 is TGTGCCAGCTCACGGGATAGCGGGAGAAGAGAGACCCAGTACTTC. Translation gives CASSRDSGRRETQYF.

The V gene is TRBV4-2, the J gene TRBJ1-2; D might be TRBD1 (6 bases). The CDR3 spans 14 residues. Trimming removed 2 bases from V and 4 bases from J, with 11 bases in between. From germline, CDR1 is LGHNA and CDR2 YNFKEQ. The CDR3 nucleotides are TGTGCCAGCAGCCAACCCCAGGGGCTCTATGGCTACACCTTC. Translation: CASSQPQGLYGYTF.

About this clone itself: A junction boundary mismatches the germline segment, possibly from a read error. CDR3 protein: CASSNRDRYYGYTF. In DNA form, the CDR3 reads TGTGCTAGTAGTAACCGGGACAGGTACTATGGCTACACCTTC. The V gene is TRBV19, the J gene TRBJ1-2; 8 nucleotides line up with TRBD1. CDR3 length equals 14 residues. Per germline, CDR1 LNHDA and CDR2 SQIVND (reference sequence).

The chain employs TRBV25-1 and TRBJ2-3, with D unresolved. The CDR3 sequence is 12 residues long. Germline V CDR1 and CDR2: MGHDK, SYGVNS. V dropped 6 bases and J dropped 2 bases, with 6 bases sitting between them. As DNA, the CDR3 is TGTGCCAGCAGATCTTTCACAGATACGCAGTATTTT. Protein product: CASRSFTDTQYF.

This sequence joins TRBV5-6 and TRBJ2-5; TRBD2 is a possible D gene (6 bases). Trimming stripped 1 base from V and 5 bases from J, with 24 bases between. CDR3 size: 18 residues. Germline CDR1 reads SGHDT; CDR2 reads YYEEEE. In DNA form, the CDR3 reads TGTGCCAGCAGCTTGTTGACTAGTCTTACGAGATTAGGTGAGACCCAGTACTTC. Translated: CASSLLTSLTRLGETQYF.

V usage is TRBV27 and J usage is TRBJ2-7; D call uncertain. Germline CDR1 MNHEY, CDR2 SMNVEV (reference sequence). V was trimmed by 2 bases and J by 5 bases, leaving 13 bases between them. The CDR3 sequence is 14 residues long. The CDR3: CASSLNWAMDEQYF. The CDR3 DNA is TGTGCCAGCAGTTTAAATTGGGCTATGGACGAGCAGTACTTC.

This chain connects TRBV7-3 to TRBJ2-7, with 9 bases fitting TRBD2. The CDR3 length is 15 residues. Germline CDR1 SGHTA, CDR2 FQGTGA. After removal of 3 bases from V and 2 bases from J, the junction contained 5 bases not matched to a gene. CDR3 region: CASSFVAGGPYEQYF. The CDR3 DNA sequence: TGTGCCAGCAGCTTTGTGGCGGGAGGGCCCTACGAGCAGTACTTC.

In its sample, this clone was seen a few times. The chain is built from TRBV7-2 and TRBJ2-7; D is ambiguous. This CDR3 contains 11 residues. From germline, CDR1 is SGHTA and CDR2 FQGNSA. Trimming cost V 6 bases and J 3 bases, with 6 bases left between them. The DNA of the CDR3 is TGTGCCAGCAGATCAAACTACGAGCAGTACTTC. Encoded protein: CASRSNYEQYF.

In this sample, this clone turned up once. The rearrangement joins TRBV5-4 to TRBJ2-2; perhaps TRBD1 as D (6 bases). V dropped 4 bases and J dropped 1 base, with 17 bases sitting between them. The V gene's germline CDR1 is SGHNT and CDR2 YYREEE (reference sequence). The CDR3 consists of 17 residues. This CDR3 is CASSPGGIQGNTGELFF. The CDR3 nucleotides read TGTGCCAGCAGCCCTGGCGGCATACAGGGGAACACCGGGGAGCTGTTTTTT.

The rearrangement uses TRBV19 and TRBJ2-1; weak D call: TRBD2 (5 bases). Trimming removed 0 bases at V and 1 base at J, with 10 bases between. The CDR3 is 16 residues long. Germline V gene lookup returns CDR1 LNHDA and CDR2 SQIVND (reference sequence). The CDR3 is CASSIDAGGSYNEQFF. Here the CDR3 DNA reads TGTGCCAGTAGTATAGACGCGGGTGGGTCCTACAATGAGCAGTTCTTC.

This sequence joins TRBV10-2 and TRBJ2-3; weak D call: TRBD1 (5 bases). V was shortened by 4 bases and J by 4 bases, with 15 bases between the two germline ends. The CDR3 is made up of 15 amino acids. The germline V gene has CDR1 WSHSY and CDR2 SAAADI. The CDR3 here is CASSGLLLRADTQYF. DNA of the CDR3: TGCGCCAGCAGTGGCCTCCTACTCAGGGCAGATACGCAGTATTTT.

This rearrangement joins TRBV5-1 to TRBJ2-7; D perhaps matches TRBD1 (6 bases). This CDR3 is built from 14 residues. Trimming removed 7 bases from V and 0 bases from J, with 14 bases in between. CDR1 and CDR2 (germline): SGHRS, YFSETQ. The CDR3 loop reads CASFDRPSSYEQYF. CDR3 coding DNA: TGCGCCAGCTTTGACAGGCCGAGCTCCTACGAGCAGTACTTC.

The V call is TRBV27, the J call TRBJ2-1; perhaps TRBD2 as D (6 bases). Trimming shortened V by 6 bases and J by 2 bases, and 23 bases separated the two germline ends. The CDR3 contains 18 residues. Germline-derived CDR1 and CDR2 are MNHEY and SMNVEV (reference sequence). The CDR3 DNA reads as TGTGCCAGCAGCGCAGAGAGAAAGCGGGTAGGGACCTACAATGAGCAGTTCTTC. Its translation: CASSAERKRVGTYNEQFF.

This clone was observed a handful of times. Other nucleotide sequences from this sample produce the same CDR3. The chain combines TRBV18 with TRBJ2-7; TRBD2 might be the D (6 bases). In germline, CDR1 is KGHSH, CDR2 LQKENI. The CDR3 is 12 residues long. Trimming pared 2 bases from V and 4 bases from J, leaving 6 bases between. The CDR3 is CASSPGGYEQYF. CDR3 in DNA: TGTGCCAGCTCACCAGGGGGGTACGAGCAGTACTTC. Full variable domain (outside the CDR3, taken from reference TRBV18 and TRBJ2-7): NAGVMQNPRHLVRRRGQEARLRCSPMKGHSHVYWYRQLPEEGLKFMVYLQKENIIDESGMPKERFSAEFPKEGPSILRIQQVVRGDSAAYFCASSPGGYEQYFGPGTRLTVT.

V gene TRBV7-3 combines with J gene TRBJ2-3; the match to TRBD2 covers 9 bases. The CDR3 extends over 20 amino acids. With 6 bases clipped from V and 4 bases from J, the junction kept 23 bases outside the gene matches. CDR1 and CDR2 (germline): SGHTA, FQGTGA. The CDR3 protein is CASRGRAIAGALKRADTQYF. CDR3 nucleotide sequence: TGTGCCAGCAGGGGTCGAGCTATAGCGGGAGCCCTGAAGAGGGCAGATACGCAGTATTTT.

This chain joins TRBV28 and TRBJ2-7; 8 bases map to TRBD1. CDR3 length equals 14 residues. Germline CDR1 and CDR2: MDHEN and SYDVKM. Losses at the gene ends were 5 bases for V and 6 bases for J; bases not matched to a gene: 9. CDR3 bases: TGTGCCAGCAGTGGGAACGACAGGGGTGGCGAGCAGTACTTC. The encoded protein is CASSGNDRGGEQYF.